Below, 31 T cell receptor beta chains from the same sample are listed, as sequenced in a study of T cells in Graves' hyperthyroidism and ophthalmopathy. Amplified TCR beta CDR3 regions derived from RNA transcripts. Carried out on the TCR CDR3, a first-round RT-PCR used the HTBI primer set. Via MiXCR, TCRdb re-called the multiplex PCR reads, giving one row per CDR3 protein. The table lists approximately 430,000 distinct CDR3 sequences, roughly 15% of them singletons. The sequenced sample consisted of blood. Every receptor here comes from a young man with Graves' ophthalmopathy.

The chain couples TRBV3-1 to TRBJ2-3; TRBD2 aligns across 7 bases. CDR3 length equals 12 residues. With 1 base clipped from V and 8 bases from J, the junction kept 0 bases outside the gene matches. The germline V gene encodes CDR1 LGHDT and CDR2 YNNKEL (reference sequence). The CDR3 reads CASSQGTSTQYF. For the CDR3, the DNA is TGTGCCAGCAGCCAAGGGACTAGTACGCAGTATTTT.

The CDR3 loop is CATSTGQGLEETQYF. The CDR3 nucleotides are TGTGCCACCAGCACCGGACAGGGACTTGAAGAGACCCAGTACTTC. J is TRBJ2-5 and V is TRBV15; TRBD1 matches at 8 bases. V trimming: 4 bases; J trimming: 3 bases; junction bases outside the gene matches: 7. This CDR3 spans 15 amino acids. CDR1 is LNHNV and CDR2 is YYDKDF in the germline V gene (reference sequence).

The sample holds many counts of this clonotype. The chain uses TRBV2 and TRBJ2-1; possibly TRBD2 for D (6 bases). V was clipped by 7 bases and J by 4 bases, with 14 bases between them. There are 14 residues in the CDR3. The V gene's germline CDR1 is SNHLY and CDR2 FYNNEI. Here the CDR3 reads CASMRDPLYNEQFF. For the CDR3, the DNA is TGTGCCAGCATGCGGGACCCACTTTACAATGAGCAGTTCTTC.

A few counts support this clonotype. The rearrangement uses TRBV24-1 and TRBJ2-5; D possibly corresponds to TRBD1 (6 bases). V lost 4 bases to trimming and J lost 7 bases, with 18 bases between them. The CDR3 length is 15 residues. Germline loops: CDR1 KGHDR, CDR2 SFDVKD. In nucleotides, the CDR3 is TGTGCCACCAGTGACTCGACAGGTTTAATGGTGACCCAGTACTTC. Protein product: CATSDSTGLMVTQYF.

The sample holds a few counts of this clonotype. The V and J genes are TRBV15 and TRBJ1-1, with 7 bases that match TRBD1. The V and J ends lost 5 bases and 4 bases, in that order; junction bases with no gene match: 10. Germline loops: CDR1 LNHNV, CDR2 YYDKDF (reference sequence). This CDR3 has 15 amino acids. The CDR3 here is CATSLRGGVGTEAFF. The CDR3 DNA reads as TGTGCCACCAGCCTCAGGGGGGGGGTGGGCACTGAAGCTTTCTTT. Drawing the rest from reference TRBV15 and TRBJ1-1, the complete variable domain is DAMVIQNPRYQVTQFGKPVTLSCSQTLNHNVMYWYQQKSSQAPKLLFHYYDKDFNNEADTPDNFQSRRPNTSFCFLDIRSPGLGDTAMYLCATSLRGGVGTEAFFGQGTRLTVV.

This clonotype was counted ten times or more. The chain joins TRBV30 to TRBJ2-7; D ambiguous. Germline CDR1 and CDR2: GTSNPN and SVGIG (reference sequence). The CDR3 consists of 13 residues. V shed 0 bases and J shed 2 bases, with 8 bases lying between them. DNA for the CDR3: TGTGCCTGGAGTGTAGAGATTACCTACGAGCAGTACTTC. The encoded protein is CAWSVEITYEQYF.

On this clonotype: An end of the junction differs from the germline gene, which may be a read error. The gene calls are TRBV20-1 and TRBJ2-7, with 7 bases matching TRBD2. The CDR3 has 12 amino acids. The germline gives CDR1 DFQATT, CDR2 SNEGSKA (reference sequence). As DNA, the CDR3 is TGCGGTGCTAGCGGCTCCCGTGACGAGCAGTACTTC. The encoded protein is CGASGSRDEQYF.

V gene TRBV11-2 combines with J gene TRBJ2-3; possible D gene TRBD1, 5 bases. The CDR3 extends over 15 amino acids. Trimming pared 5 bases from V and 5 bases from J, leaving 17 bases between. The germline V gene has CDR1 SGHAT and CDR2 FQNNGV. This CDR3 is CASSQVGQGLDTQYF. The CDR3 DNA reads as TGTGCCAGCAGCCAAGTCGGGCAGGGCTTAGATACGCAGTATTTT.

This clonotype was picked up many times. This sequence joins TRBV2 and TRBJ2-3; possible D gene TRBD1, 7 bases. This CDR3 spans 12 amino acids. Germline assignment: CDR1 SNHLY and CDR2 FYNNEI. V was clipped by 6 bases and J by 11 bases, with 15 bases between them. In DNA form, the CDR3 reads TGTGCCAGCAGGAAGGAGGGGGCAAAGCAGTATTTT. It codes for CASRKEGAKQYF.

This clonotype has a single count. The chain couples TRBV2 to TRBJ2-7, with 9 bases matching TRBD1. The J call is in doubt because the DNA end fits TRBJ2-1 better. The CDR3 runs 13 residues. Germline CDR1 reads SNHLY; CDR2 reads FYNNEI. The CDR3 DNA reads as TGTGCCACGAGACAGGGGGGGTCCTACGAGCAGTTCTTC. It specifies CATRQGGSYEQFF.

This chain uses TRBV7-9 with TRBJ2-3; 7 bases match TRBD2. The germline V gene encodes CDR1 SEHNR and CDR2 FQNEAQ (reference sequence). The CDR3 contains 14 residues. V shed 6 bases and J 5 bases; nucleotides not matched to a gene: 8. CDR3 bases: TGTGCCAGCAGTGGGGGGGGATTTGAAGATACGCAGTATTTT. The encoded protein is CASSGGGFEDTQYF.

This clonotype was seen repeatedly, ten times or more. The CDR3 coding sequence is TGTGCCAGCAGCGCGGGACAAGGGACTGAAGCTTTCTTT. Its protein product is CASSAGQGTEAFF. This chain joins TRBV7-9 and TRBJ1-1, with D perhaps matching TRBD1 (6 bases). CDR1 is SEHNR, CDR2 FQNEAQ, per germline (reference sequence). Trimming left V 5 bases short and J 5 bases short, with 12 bases between. The CDR3 sequence is 13 residues long. The full variable domain, rest sourced from reference TRBV7-9 and TRBJ1-1, is DTGVSQNPRHKITKRGQNVTFRCDPISEHNRLYWYRQTLGQGPEFLTYFQNEAQLEKSRLLSDRFSAERPKGSFSTLEIQRTEQGDSAMYLCASSAGQGTEAFFGQGTRLTVV.

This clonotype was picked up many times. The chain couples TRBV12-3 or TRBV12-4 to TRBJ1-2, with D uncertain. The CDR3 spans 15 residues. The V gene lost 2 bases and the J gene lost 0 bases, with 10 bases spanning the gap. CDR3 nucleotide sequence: TGTGCCAGCAGTTTATCATCCGCAGCTAACTATGGCTACACCTTC. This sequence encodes CASSLSSAANYGYTF.

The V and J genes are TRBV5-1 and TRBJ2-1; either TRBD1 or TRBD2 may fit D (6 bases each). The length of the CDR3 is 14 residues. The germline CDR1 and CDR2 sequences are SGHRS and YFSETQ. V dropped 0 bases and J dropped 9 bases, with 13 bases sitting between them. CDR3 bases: TGCGCCAGCAGCTTGGGGGGAAAGGGGGGTGAGCAGTTCTTC. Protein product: CASSLGGKGGEQFF. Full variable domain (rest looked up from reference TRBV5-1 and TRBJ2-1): KAGVTQTPRYLIKTRGQQVTLSCSPISGHRSVSWYQQTPGQGLQFLFEYFSETQRNKGNFPGRFSGRQFSNSRSEMNVSTLELGDSALYLCASSLGGKGGEQFFGPGTRLTVL.

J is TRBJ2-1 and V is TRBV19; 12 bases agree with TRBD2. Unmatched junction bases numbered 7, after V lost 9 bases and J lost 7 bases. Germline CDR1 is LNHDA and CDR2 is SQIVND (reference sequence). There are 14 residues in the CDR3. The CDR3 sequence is CASTRTSGNNEQFF. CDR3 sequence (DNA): TGTGCCAGCACCCGGACTAGCGGGAATAATGAGCAGTTCTTC.

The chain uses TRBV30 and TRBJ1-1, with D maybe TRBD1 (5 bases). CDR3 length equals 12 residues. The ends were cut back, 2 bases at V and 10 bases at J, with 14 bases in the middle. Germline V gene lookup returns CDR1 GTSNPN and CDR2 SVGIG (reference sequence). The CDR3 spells CAWSKGLSVAFF. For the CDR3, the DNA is TGTGCCTGGAGTAAGGGGCTTTCGGTAGCTTTCTTT.

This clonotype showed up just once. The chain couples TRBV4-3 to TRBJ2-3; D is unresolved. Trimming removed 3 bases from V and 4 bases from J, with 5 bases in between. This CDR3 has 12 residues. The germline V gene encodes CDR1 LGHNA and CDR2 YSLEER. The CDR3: CASSQTADTQYF. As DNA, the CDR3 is TGCGCCAGCAGCCAGACCGCAGATACGCAGTATTTT.

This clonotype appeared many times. CDR3: CASSLVQGANEKLFF. As DNA, the CDR3 is TGTGCCAGCAGCTTAGTCCAGGGGGCTAATGAAAAACTGTTTTTT. The rearrangement uses TRBV7-2 and TRBJ1-4; 7 nucleotides match TRBD1. Germline-derived CDR1 and CDR2 are SGHTA and FQGNSA. This CDR3 comprises 15 residues. J was trimmed by 3 bases and V by 1 base; bases with no gene match: 2.

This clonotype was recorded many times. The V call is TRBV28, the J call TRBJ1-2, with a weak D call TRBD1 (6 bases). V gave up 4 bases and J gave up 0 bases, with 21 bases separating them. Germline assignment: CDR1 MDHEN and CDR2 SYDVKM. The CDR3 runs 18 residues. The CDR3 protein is CASSSLLTSQGANYGYTF. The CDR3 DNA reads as TGTGCCAGCAGTTCACTCCTTACCTCACAGGGAGCTAACTATGGCTACACCTTC.

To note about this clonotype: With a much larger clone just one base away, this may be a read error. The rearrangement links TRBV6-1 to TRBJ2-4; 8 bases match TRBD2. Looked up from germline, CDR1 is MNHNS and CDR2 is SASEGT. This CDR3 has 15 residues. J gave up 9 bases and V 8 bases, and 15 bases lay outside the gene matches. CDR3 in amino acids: CASGAPGGGNGIQYF. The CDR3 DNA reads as TGTGCCAGCGGAGCCCCCGGGGGGGGCAATGGCATTCAGTACTTC.

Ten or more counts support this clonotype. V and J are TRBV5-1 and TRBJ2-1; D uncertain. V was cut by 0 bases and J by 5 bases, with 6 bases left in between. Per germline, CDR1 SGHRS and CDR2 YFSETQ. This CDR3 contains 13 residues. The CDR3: CASSLVPNNEQFF. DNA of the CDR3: TGCGCCAGCAGCTTGGTTCCGAACAATGAGCAGTTCTTC.

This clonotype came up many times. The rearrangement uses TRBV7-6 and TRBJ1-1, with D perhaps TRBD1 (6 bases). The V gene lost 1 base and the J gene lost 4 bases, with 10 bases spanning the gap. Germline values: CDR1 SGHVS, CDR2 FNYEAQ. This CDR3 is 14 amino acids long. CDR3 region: CASSLGGGATEAFF. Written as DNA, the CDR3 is TGTGCCAGCAGCTTAGGAGGGGGGGCCACTGAAGCTTTCTTT.

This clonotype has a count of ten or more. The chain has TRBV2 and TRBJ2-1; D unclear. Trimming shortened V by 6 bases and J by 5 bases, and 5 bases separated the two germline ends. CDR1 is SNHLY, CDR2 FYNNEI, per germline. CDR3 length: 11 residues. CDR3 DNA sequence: TGTGCCAGCAGCGAGGACAATGAGCAGTTCTTC. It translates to CASSEDNEQFF.

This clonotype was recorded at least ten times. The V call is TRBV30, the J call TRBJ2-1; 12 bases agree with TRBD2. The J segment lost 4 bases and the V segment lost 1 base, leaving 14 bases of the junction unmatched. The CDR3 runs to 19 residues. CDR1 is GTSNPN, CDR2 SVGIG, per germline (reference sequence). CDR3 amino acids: CAWSAKGILAGGKYNEQFF. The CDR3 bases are TGTGCCTGGAGTGCCAAGGGAATCCTAGCGGGAGGGAAGTACAATGAGCAGTTCTTC.

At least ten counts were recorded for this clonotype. The CDR3 bases are TGTGCCAGCAGGGAACAGATTATGGCCACAGATACGCAGTATTTT. It specifies CASREQIMATDTQYF. The rearrangement joins TRBV6-1 to TRBJ2-3, with D unclear. Trimming pared 6 bases from V and 2 bases from J, leaving 15 bases between. The V gene's germline CDR1 is MNHNS and CDR2 SASEGT. The CDR3 spans 15 residues.

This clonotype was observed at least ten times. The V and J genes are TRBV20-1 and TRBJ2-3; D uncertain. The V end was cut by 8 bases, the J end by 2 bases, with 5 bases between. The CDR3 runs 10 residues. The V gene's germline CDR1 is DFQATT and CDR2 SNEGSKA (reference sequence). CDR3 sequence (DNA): TGCAGTTCTACCACAGATACGCAGTATTTT. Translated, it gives CSSTTDTQYF.

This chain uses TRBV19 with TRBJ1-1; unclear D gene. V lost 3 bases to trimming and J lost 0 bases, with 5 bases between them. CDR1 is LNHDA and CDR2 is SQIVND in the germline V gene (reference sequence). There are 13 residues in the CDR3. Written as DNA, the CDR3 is TGTGCCAGTAGTATGCATATGAACACTGAAGCTTTCTTT. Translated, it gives CASSMHMNTEAFF.

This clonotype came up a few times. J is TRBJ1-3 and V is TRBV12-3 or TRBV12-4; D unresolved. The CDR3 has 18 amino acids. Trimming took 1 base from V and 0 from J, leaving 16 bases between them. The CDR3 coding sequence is TGTGCCAGCAGTTTAGAGATTGAGAGGGAGAGCTCTGGAAACACCATATATTTT. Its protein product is CASSLEIERESSGNTIYF.

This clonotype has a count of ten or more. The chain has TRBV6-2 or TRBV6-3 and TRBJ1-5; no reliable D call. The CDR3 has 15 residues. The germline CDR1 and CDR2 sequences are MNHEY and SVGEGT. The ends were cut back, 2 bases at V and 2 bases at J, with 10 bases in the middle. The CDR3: CASSYDGSGNQPQHF. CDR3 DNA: TGTGCCAGCAGTTACGATGGCTCGGGCAATCAGCCCCAGCATTTT.

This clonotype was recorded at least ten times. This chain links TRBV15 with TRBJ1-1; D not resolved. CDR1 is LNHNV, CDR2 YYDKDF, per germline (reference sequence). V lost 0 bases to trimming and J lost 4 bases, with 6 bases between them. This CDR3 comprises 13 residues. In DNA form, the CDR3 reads TGTGCCACCAGCAGAGATTTAGTCACTGAAGCTTTCTTT. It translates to CATSRDLVTEAFF.

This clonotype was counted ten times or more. DNA for the CDR3: TGTGCCAGCACCCAGGGAGTTGATACTTCGGGCTACACCTTC. Protein: CASTQGVDTSGYTF. The V and J genes are TRBV2 and TRBJ1-2; a possible D gene is TRBD1 (5 bases). The CDR3 extends over 14 amino acids. Trimming took off 7 bases at V and 8 bases at J, with 20 bases between the two ends. From germline, CDR1 is SNHLY and CDR2 FYNNEI. The whole variable domain, filled in from reference TRBV2 and TRBJ1-2, reads EPEVTQTPSHQVTQMGQEVILRCVPISNHLYFYWYRQILGQKVEFLVSFYNNEISEKSEIFDDQFSVERPDGSNFTLKIRSTKLEDSAMYFCASTQGVDTSGYTFGSGTRLTVV.